Detailed here is one T cell receptor beta chain. This sample is drawn from a study of shared clonotypes between healthy human individuals. TCRdb keeps only in-frame clones here, not all; method: immunoSEQ multiplex PCR. Here the sample spans 1,100,000 or so clones, approximately 80% being singletons. CDR1 SGHTA and CDR2 FQGTGA come from the germline V gene. V dropped 2 bases and J dropped 4 bases, with 10 bases sitting between them. The CDR3 length is 14 residues. This clonotype originated in a man in his late teens or twenties in good health. Some clones in this sample may be carry-over from other donors' samples. V gene TRBV7-3 combines with J gene TRBJ2-3; D gene uncertain. The sequenced sample consisted of memory CD4+ T cells from PBMCs. Indicated subset: CD45RA-negative fraction. This CDR3 reads CASSLGFIPDTQYF. The CDR3 DNA follows: TGTGCCAGCAGCTTAGGGTTTATTCCAGATACGCAGTATTTT.